This T cell receptor (beta chain) originates from a study of blood T cell repertoires in COVID-19. Whole-study context: Sources were T cells, B-cell-depleted T cells, or PBMCs; the material itself was cDNA or gDNA.

Participant-reported clinical history was the basis for cohort assignment. Donors of Cohort 3 who recovered were those that had two negative PCRs, clearance, or symptom resolution. The repertoire was sequenced with immunoSEQ multiplex PCR; TCRdb's copy has only in-frame clones and lacks some. The sample yields around 250,000 clones, more than 85% seen once. This receptor was obtained from a woman aged 50 to 60 who had recovered from COVID-19. The sequencing sample was made of PBMCs or T cells enriched from blood (not recorded which).

The CDR3 coding sequence is TGTGCCAGCAGTTCCCGTGTTGTGGGCTACACCTTC. Amino acid sequence: CASSSRVVGYTF. The chain is built from TRBV6-2 or TRBV6-3 and TRBJ1-2; no reliable D call. V lost 4 bases and J lost 8, with 11 bases in between. Per germline, CDR1 MNHEY and CDR2 SVGEGT. The CDR3 totals 12 residues.